There are many counts of the clone carrying this TCR beta chain. Its matching antigen is unknown. Time point in this sample: longitudinal time-point 3. Source material was 2 million unsorted PBMCs, stored at -80 °C in RNAlater. Synthesis of cDNA used 5'RACE (with 10-nucleotide random UMIs). TCRdb called the 5' RACE reads again in MiXCR, with one record for every CDR3 protein. The data hold 53,000 or so distinct CDR3 sequences, with 7% to 10% observed a single time. The entry originates in a study of neurological immune-mediated disorders. Study results and limitations: Because no CDR3 amino acid sequences were shared across subjects by expanded clones, private repertoires were suggested in all groups. HTLV-1-associated myelopathy ranked highest for TCR clonal expansion and multiple sclerosis lowest, beneath healthy controls.

The V end lost 5 bases, the J end lost 1 base, and 13 bases lay between the germline ends. This CDR3 is built from 14 residues. The germline V gene encodes CDR1 SGHRS and CDR2 YFSETQ. The specimen was PBMCs. This chain uses TRBV5-1 with TRBJ2-7; tentatively, D is TRBD2 (6 bases). The clonotype originates from a woman aged 40-49 years in good health. The CDR3 sequence: CASRLGRESYEQYF. The CDR3 nucleotides are TGCGCCAGCAGACTGGGGCGGGAATCCTACGAGCAGTACTTC.